This T cell receptor (beta chain) was captured by sequencing in a study of shared clonotypes between healthy human individuals. Only CD45RO-negative cells positively selected for CCR7 counted as naive CD8 cells, so terminally differentiated effector memory CD45RA+ cells were excluded. The CDR3 runs to 15 residues. J was trimmed by 6 bases and V by 1 base; bases with no gene match: 5. Per germline, CDR1 SGHTA and CDR2 FQGNSA. Sequenced by immunoSEQ multiplex PCR; TCRdb stores in-frame clones only, minus some. Counted here are hundreds of thousands of clones, about 92% occurring once; the ten biggest clones make up around 24%.

The gene calls are TRBV7-2 and TRBJ1-4; TRBD1 matches at 7 bases. The sequencing input was naive CD8+ T cells sorted from blood. This clonotype originated in a man aged 25-45 years in good health. CDR3: CASSLGVRGYEKLFF. The CDR3 coding sequence is TGTGCCAGCAGCTTAGGGGTCAGGGGGTATGAAAAACTGTTTTTT.